This T cell receptor (beta chain) appears in the sequencing data of a study of blood T cell repertoires in COVID-19. Clones were sequenced by immunoSEQ multiplex PCR, and TCRdb holds only the in-frame ones, with some missing. The sample carries 250,000 to 300,000 clones, approximately 91% recorded once. Germline CDR1 is SNHLY and CDR2 is FYNNEI. The CDR3 contains 14 residues. V lost 6 bases and J lost 9, with 15 bases in between. J is TRBJ1-6 and V is TRBV2; possibly TRBD1 for D (6 bases). What was sequenced was PBMCs or T cells enriched from blood (not recorded which). The receptor's source is a woman in her 40s with acute COVID-19. The CDR3 is CASRWWEGGSPLHF. DNA for the CDR3: TGTGCCAGCAGGTGGTGGGAAGGGGGTTCACCCCTCCACTTT.